This T cell receptor (beta chain) was profiled in a study of technical replicates of blood from a handful of donors (dated by TCRdb to about 2017). Libraries came from the immunoSEQ multiplex PCR assay. Held by TCRdb, this immuneACCESS table contains in-frame sequences only and omits some clones. Under half of the omission traces to an unresolved V gene where checked; the cause of the rest is unknown. This sample is represented by approximately 80,000 clones; 98% of them were singletons. The ten most abundant clones make up approximately 0.15% of the sample. The junction carries 8 bases between V and J, which are trimmed by 2 bases and 3 bases respectively. CDR1 is given as KGHSH and CDR2 as LQKENI, both from the germline V gene. Including the terminal cysteine and phenylalanine, the CDR3 comprises 13 residues. CDR3 DNA only is kept here, 39 bases in frame from base 1. Details on this clone: No antigen is known for it. No much larger clonotype is one base removed from it; base qualities were not supplied.

The sequence joins TRBV18 to TRBJ2-7; a tentative D call is TRBD2 (5 bases match). This sequence originates from a human donor in good health. Sequencing was performed on T cells isolated from PBMCs. This receptor carries the CDR3 CASSPVGDYEQYF. At the DNA level, the sequence is TGTGCCAGCTCACCAGTGGGAGACTACGAGCAGTACTTC.